This entry features one TCR beta chain sequence. Germline V gives CDR1 KGHDR, CDR2 SFDVKD. V was clipped by 2 bases and J by 5 bases, with 14 bases between them. This CDR3 comprises 15 residues. This sample is part of a study of blood T cell repertoires in COVID-19. Study context: Specimens from acute and convalescent COVID-19 originated in the United States, Italy and Spain.

In the study's own analysis: Quantification of nucleated cells was approximated via reference gene primer amplification. Data came from immunoSEQ multiplex PCR; TCRdb stores just in-frame clones and leaves some out. Clonal size and the V and J genes are those of that table, whereas D and trimming came from the DNA. The sample has approximately 120,000 clones; over 80% are singletons. The chain is built from TRBV24-1 and TRBJ2-5, with D maybe TRBD1 (6 bases). The clonotype comes from a woman aged 55-69 years with acute or convalescent COVID-19. Sequencing input: peripheral blood. CDR3 sequence: CATSDSNRVGETQYF. The CDR3, as DNA: TGTGCCACCAGTGATTCAAACAGGGTAGGCGAGACCCAGTACTTC.